The T cell receptor (beta chain) under discussion was sequenced for a study of memory CD4+ T cells and cytomegalovirus serostatus. Using immunoSEQ multiplex PCR, the repertoire was profiled, and TCRdb retains in-frame clones only, with some absent. The data hold tens of thousands of clones, with under 90% observed a single time. Single viable CD3+CD4+CD8-CD45RO+ cells were sorted as the memory CD4+ T cells. After thawing, CD4+ T cells were positively selected. The CDR3 length is 16 residues. V lost 4 bases, J lost 6 bases, and 7 bases stayed unmatched. Germline V gene data show CDR1 as SGHDT and CDR2 as YYEEEE.

Input material: memory CD4+ T cells from blood. The chain couples TRBV5-6 to TRBJ2-7; 16 bases match TRBD2. The sequence was obtained from an adult in good health and CMV-seronegative. Some clones in this sample may be carry-over from other donors' samples. In DNA form, the CDR3 reads TGTGCCAGCAGCCAAGGGACTAGCGGGAGGGCCTCCGAGCAGTACTTC. This translates into CASSQGTSGRASEQYF.